These 7 T cell receptor beta chains were sequenced from one sample in a study of identical twins. MiXCR, run by TCRdb on the 5' RACE reads, gives a single entry per CDR3 protein. The data show approximately 500,000 distinct CDR3 sequences, with roughly 15% seen just once and more than 0.4% held by the top ten. The sample was also linked to a second study, of yellow fever vaccine responses in identical twins.

The specimen sequenced was CD4+ T cells sorted from blood. The receptors shown here come from a young woman in good health.

V and J are TRBV29-1 and TRBJ1-1; D uncertain. V was trimmed by 5 bases and J by 3 bases, leaving 4 bases between them. Germline CDR1 and CDR2: SQVTM and ANQGSEA. This CDR3 is built from 10 residues. Here the CDR3 DNA reads TGCAGCGTTACCGACACTGAAGCTTTCTTT. This encodes CSVTDTEAFF.

This clonotype was observed a few times. The chain employs TRBV10-3 and TRBJ2-1; TRBD1 or TRBD2 may be the D gene (6 bases each). V lost 3 bases and J 10 bases, leaving 13 bases between the germline ends. This CDR3 has 13 amino acids. Germline CDR1 and CDR2: ENHRY and SYGVKD. The CDR3 DNA is TGTGCCATCAGTGATGGAGGGGGTGACGAGCAGTTCTTC. It is translated as CAISDGGGDEQFF.

For the CDR3, the DNA is TGTGCTAGTGGTTTCGGCGAGTGGGATACGCAGTATTTT. Protein: CASGFGEWDTQYF. The rearrangement uses TRBV12-5 and TRBJ2-3, with no clear D. The germline CDR1 and CDR2 sequences are LGHNT and FRNRAP. V was shortened by 3 bases and J by 6 bases, with 10 bases between the two germline ends. The CDR3 loop spans 13 amino acids.

This clonotype was recorded many times. The genes are TRBV10-2 and TRBJ2-7; D not resolved. CDR3 size: 14 residues. Deletions cut 2 bases from V and 0 bases from J, with 8 bases between. Germline loops: CDR1 WSHSY, CDR2 SAAADI. The CDR3 bases are TGCGCCAGCAGTGAGATTGGCAGCTCCTACGAGCAGTACGTC. Its translation is CASSEIGSSYEQYV.

This clonotype was seen a single time. The chain is built from TRBV3-1 and TRBJ2-7; D is ambiguous. Germline V CDR1 and CDR2: LGHDT, YNNKEL (reference sequence). CDR3 size: 12 residues. V lost 3 bases and J 6 bases, leaving 9 bases between the germline ends. The chain's CDR3 is CASSHPPAEQYF. CDR3 DNA: TGTGCCAGCAGCCATCCCCCGGCCGAGCAGTACTTC.

There are many counts of this clonotype. The gene calls are TRBV7-8 and TRBJ2-5; D is possibly TRBD2 (6 bases). The germline CDR1 and CDR2 sequences are SGHVS and FQNEAQ. CDR3 size: 15 residues. Deletions cut 4 bases from V and 5 bases from J, with 17 bases between. In DNA, the CDR3 is TGTGCCAGCAGCTCCTCCCGACTAGTTGGGGAGACCCAGTACTTC. Amino acid sequence: CASSSSRLVGETQYF.

The chain uses TRBV20-1 and TRBJ2-7; 7 bases fit TRBD2. V shed 0 bases and J 2 bases; nucleotides not matched to a gene: 10. The germline V gene has CDR1 DFQATT and CDR2 SNEGSKA (reference sequence). This CDR3 has 16 residues. CDR3 amino acids: CSAREGLAEITYEQYF. The CDR3 bases are TGCAGTGCTAGAGAGGGGCTAGCGGAGATAACCTACGAGCAGTACTTC.